This T cell receptor beta chain is drawn from a study of blood T cell repertoires in COVID-19. Study summary: Acute-phase and convalescent COVID-19 samples originated in the United States, Italy and Spain. T cells, B-cell-depleted T cells, or PBMCs supplied cDNA or gDNA.

V dropped 6 bases and J dropped 7; count of bases not matched to a gene: 9. This CDR3 has 15 residues. The V gene's germline CDR1 is SGHRS and CDR2 YFSETQ. In the source study's methods: Reference gene primer amplification gave estimated nucleated cell counts. Libraries were prepared by immunoSEQ multiplex PCR; TCRdb keeps only in-frame clonotypes and omits some of them. V, J and clone size reflect that table, while D and trimming were determined from the DNA. The profile shows about 100,000 clones, around 85% of them singletons. The receptor comes from a man aged 50-59 years with active or convalescent COVID-19. The chain recombines TRBV5-1 with TRBJ2-1; TRBD1 matches 11 bases. The sample consisted of peripheral blood. CDR3 coding DNA: TGCGCCAGCACCTCAGGGACAGGGGGTTGGAATGAGCAGTTCTTC. Residues: CASTSGTGGWNEQFF.